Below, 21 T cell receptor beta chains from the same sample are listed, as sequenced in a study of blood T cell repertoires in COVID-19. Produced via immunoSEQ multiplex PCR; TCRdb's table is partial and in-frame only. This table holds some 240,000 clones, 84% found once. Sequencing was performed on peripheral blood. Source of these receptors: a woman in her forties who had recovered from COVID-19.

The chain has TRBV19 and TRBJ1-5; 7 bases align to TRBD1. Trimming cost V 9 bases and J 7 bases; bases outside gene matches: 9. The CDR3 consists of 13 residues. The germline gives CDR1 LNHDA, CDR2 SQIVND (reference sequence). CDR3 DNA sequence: TGTGCCAGCCAGGGGGAGGAATGGCAGCCCCAGCATTTT. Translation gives CASQGEEWQPQHF.

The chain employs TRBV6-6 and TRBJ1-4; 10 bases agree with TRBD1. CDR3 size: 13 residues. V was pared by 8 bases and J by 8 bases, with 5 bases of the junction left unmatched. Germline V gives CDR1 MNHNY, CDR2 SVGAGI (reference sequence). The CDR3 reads CASGGQGIEKLFF. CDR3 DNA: TGTGCCAGCGGGGGACAGGGGATCGAAAAACTGTTTTTT.

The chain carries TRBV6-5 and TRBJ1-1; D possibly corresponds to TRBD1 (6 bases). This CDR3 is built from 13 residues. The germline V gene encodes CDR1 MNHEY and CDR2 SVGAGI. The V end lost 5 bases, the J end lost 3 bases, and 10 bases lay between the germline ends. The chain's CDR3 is CASSPRTDTEAFF. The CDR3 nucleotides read TGTGCCAGCAGTCCCCGGACAGACACTGAAGCTTTCTTT.

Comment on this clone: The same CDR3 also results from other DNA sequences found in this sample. The DNA of the CDR3 is TGTGCCACCAGCAGAGTCTGGGGGGGCGAGCAGTACTTC. This encodes CATSRVWGGEQYF. The chain couples TRBV15 to TRBJ2-7; TRBD2 aligns across 7 bases. Germline lookup yields CDR1 LNHNV and CDR2 YYDKDF (reference sequence). J gave up 6 bases and V 1 base, and 3 bases lay outside the gene matches. This CDR3 has 13 residues.

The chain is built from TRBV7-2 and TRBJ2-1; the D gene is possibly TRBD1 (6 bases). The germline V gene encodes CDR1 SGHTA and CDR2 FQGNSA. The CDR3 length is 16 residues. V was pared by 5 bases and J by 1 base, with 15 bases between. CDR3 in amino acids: CASSLTGWYSYNEQFF. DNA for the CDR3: TGTGCCAGCAGCCTTACAGGGTGGTATTCCTACAATGAGCAGTTCTTC.

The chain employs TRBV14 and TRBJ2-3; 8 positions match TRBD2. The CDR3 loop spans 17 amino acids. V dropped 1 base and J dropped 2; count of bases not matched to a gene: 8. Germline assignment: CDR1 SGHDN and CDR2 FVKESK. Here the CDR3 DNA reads TGTGCCAGCAGCCAAGCCCGGGGTAGCGGGACCACAGATACGCAGTATTTT. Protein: CASSQARGSGTTDTQYF.

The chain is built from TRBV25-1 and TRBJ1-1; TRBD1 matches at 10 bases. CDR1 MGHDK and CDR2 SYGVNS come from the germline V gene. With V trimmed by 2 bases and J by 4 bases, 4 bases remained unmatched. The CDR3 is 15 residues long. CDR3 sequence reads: CASSERGQGGTEAFF. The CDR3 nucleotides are TGTGCCAGCAGTGAAAGAGGACAGGGGGGCACTGAAGCTTTCTTT. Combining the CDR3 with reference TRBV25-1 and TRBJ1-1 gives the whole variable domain EADIYQTPRYLVIGTGKKITLECSQTMGHDKMYWYQQDPGMELHLIHYSYGVNSTEKGDLSSESTVSRIRTEHFPLTLESARPSHTSQYLCASSERGQGGTEAFFGQGTRLTVV.

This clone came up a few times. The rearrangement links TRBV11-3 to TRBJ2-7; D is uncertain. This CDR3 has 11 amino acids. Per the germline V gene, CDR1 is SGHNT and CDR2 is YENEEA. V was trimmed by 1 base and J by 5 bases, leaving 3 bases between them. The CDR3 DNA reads TGTGCCAGCAGCTTAGCTCACGAGCAGTACTTC. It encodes CASSLAHEQYF.

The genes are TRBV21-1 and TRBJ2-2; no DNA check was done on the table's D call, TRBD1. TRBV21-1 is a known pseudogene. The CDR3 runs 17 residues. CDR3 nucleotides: TGTGCCAGCAGCAAACCCGGGGGGACAGGGGGGACCGGGGAGCTGTTTTTT. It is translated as CASSKPGGTGGTGELFF.

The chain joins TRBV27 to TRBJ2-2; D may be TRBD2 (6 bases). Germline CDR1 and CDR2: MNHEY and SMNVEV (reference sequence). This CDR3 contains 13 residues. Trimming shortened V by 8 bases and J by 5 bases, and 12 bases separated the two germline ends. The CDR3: CASGLSLTGELFF. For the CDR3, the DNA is TGTGCCAGCGGACTATCTCTGACCGGGGAGCTGTTTTTT.

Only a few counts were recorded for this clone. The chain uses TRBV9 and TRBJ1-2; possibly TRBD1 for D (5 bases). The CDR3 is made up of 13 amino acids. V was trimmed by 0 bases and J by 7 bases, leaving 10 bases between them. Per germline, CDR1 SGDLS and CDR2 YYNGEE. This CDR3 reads CASSVAAGFGYTF. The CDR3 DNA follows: TGTGCCAGCAGCGTAGCGGCAGGGTTTGGCTACACCTTC.

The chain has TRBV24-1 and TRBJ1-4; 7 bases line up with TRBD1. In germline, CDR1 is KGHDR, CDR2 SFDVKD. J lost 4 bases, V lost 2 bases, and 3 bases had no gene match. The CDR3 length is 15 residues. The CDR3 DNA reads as TGTGCCACCAGTGATTCAGGGGGTGTTAATGAAAAACTGTTTTTT. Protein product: CATSDSGGVNEKLFF.

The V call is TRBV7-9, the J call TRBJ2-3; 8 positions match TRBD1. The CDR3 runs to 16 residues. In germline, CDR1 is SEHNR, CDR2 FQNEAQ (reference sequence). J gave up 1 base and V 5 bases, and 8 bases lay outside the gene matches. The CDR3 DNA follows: TGTGCCAGCAGCCCCCGGACAGGGAGGCGCACAGATACGCAGTATTTT. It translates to CASSPRTGRRTDTQYF.

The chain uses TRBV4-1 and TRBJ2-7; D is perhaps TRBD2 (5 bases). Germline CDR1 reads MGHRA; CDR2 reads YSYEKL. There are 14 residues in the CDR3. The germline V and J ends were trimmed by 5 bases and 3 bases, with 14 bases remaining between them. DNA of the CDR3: TGCGCCAGCAGCGGACCGGGGTCGGGCTACGAGCAGTACTTC. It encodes CASSGPGSGYEQYF.

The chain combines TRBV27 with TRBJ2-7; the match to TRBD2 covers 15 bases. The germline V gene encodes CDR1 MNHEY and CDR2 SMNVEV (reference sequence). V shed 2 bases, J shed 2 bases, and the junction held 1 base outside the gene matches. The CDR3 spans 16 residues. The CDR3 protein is CASSLGLAGGTYEQYF. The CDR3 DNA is TGTGCCAGCAGTTTAGGACTAGCGGGGGGGACCTACGAGCAGTACTTC.

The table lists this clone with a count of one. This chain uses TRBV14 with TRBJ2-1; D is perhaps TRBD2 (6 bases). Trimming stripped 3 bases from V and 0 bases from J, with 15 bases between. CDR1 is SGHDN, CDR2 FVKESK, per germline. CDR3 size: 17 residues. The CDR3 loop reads CASSHRVLAYSYNEQFF. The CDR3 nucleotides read TGTGCCAGCAGCCATAGGGTTCTAGCGTACTCCTACAATGAGCAGTTCTTC.

CDR3 in amino acids: CASSSLGQGRDYGYTF. Here the CDR3 DNA reads TGCGCCAGCAGCTCGCTTGGACAGGGGAGGGACTATGGCTACACCTTC. V gene TRBV5-1 combines with J gene TRBJ1-2; 9 nucleotides match TRBD1. V shed 3 bases and J 3 bases; nucleotides not matched to a gene: 9. This CDR3 is 16 amino acids long. Per germline, CDR1 SGHRS and CDR2 YFSETQ.

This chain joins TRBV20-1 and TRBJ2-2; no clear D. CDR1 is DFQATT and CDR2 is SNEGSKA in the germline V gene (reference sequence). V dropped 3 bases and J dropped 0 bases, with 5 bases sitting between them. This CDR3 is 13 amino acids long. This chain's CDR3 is CSASLANTGELFF. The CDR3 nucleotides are TGCAGTGCTAGTCTCGCGAACACCGGGGAGCTGTTTTTT.

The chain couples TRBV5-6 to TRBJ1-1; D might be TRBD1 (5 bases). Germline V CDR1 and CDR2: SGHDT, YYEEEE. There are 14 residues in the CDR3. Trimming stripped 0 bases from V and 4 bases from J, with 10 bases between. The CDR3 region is CASSLETGGTEAFF. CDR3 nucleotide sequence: TGTGCCAGCAGCTTGGAGACGGGGGGCACTGAAGCTTTCTTT.

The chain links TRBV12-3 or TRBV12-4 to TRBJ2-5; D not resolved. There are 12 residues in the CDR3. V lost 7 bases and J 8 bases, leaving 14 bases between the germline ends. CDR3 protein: CASTNSARTQYF. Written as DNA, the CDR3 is TGTGCCAGCACTAATTCCGCCCGAACCCAGTACTTC.

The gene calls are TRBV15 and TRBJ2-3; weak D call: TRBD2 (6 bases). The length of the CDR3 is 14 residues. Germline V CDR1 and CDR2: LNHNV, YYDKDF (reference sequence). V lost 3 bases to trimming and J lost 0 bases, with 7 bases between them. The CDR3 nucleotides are TGTGCCACCAGCAGGGGGACTAGCACAGATACGCAGTATTTT. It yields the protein CATSRGTSTDTQYF.